These 9 T cell receptor beta chains share one sample of origin, sequenced in a study of blood T cell repertoires in COVID-19. The method was immunoSEQ multiplex PCR; TCRdb's version includes in-frame clones alone and lacks a portion of them. There are 300,000 to 350,000 clones in the sample; 80% to 90% occur only once, and 8.5% to 10% lies in the top ten. The sample was PBMCs or T cells enriched from blood (not recorded which). The receptors were gathered from a woman between 18 and 30 years old who had recovered from COVID-19.

V usage is TRBV28 and J usage is TRBJ1-3; 8 positions match TRBD1. The germline V gene has CDR1 MDHEN and CDR2 SYDVKM. This CDR3 is built from 15 residues. J lost 4 bases, V lost 5 bases, and 7 bases had no gene match. CDR3 nucleotides: TGTGCCAGCAGTCCTCAGGGGGCAAGGGGAAACACCATATATTTT. This sequence encodes CASSPQGARGNTIYF.

The V gene is TRBV19, the J gene TRBJ1-4; weak D call: TRBD1 (6 bases). Germline assignment: CDR1 LNHDA and CDR2 SQIVND (reference sequence). The CDR3 sequence is 15 residues long. Trimming left V 1 base short and J 5 bases short, with 11 bases between. Written as DNA, the CDR3 is TGTGCCAGTAGTATAGCAGGGGCTCGGAATGAAAAACTGTTTTTT. Its protein is CASSIAGARNEKLFF.

The chain carries TRBV7-2 and TRBJ1-2; D possibly corresponds to TRBD1 (6 bases). V was shortened by 6 bases and J by 8 bases, with 16 bases between the two germline ends. Germline-derived CDR1 and CDR2 are SGHTA and FQGNSA. The length of the CDR3 is 13 residues. DNA of the CDR3: TGTGCCAGCAGGCCGTGGGGGCCTGTCGGCTACACCTTC. Translated: CASRPWGPVGYTF.

The chain is built from TRBV5-4 and TRBJ1-1; 7 nucleotides agree with TRBD1. Germline V lookup: CDR1 SGHNT, CDR2 YYREEE (reference sequence). The CDR3 covers 12 residues. V was clipped by 4 bases and J by 10 bases; unmatched bases: 7. DNA of the CDR3: TGTGCCAGCAGCGAACAGGGGCGGGGAGCTTTCTTT. Translating it yields CASSEQGRGAFF.

This clone has a single count. J is TRBJ1-2 and V is TRBV7-2; TRBD1 agrees at 8 bases. Germline assignment: CDR1 SGHTA and CDR2 FQGNSA. V gave up 1 base and J gave up 4 bases; unmatched junction bases: 8. The CDR3 is made up of 16 amino acids. CDR3 sequence (DNA): TGTGCCAGCAGCTTAGTATCAGGGGGCGCGGGCTATGGCTACACCTTC. Translating gives CASSLVSGGAGYGYTF. Full variable domain (rest looked up from reference TRBV7-2 and TRBJ1-2): GAGVSQSPSNKVTEKGKDVELRCDPISGHTALYWYRQSLGQGLEFLIYFQGNSAPDKSGLPSDRFSAERTGGSVSTLTIQRTQQEDSAVYLCASSLVSGGAGYGYTFGSGTRLTVV.

This clone appeared many times. The gene calls are TRBV4-1 and TRBJ2-2; TRBD2 aligns across 7 bases. The germline CDR1 and CDR2 sequences are MGHRA and YSYEKL. Unmatched junction bases numbered 5, after V lost 4 bases and J lost 6 bases. This CDR3 has 14 residues. CDR3 DNA: TGCGCCAGCAGCCGGGAGGGGTATTCCGGGGAGCTGTTTTTT. The encoded protein is CASSREGYSGELFF.

The rearrangement links TRBV30 to TRBJ1-1; D perhaps matches TRBD1 (5 bases). The germline V gene encodes CDR1 GTSNPN and CDR2 SVGIG (reference sequence). Trimming removed 5 bases from V and 1 base from J, with 11 bases in between. CDR3 length: 13 amino acids. The CDR3 nucleotides read TGTGCCTGGGGAAGCGGGGGGAACACTGAAGCTTTCTTT. Its translation is CAWGSGGNTEAFF.

This sequence joins TRBV5-1 and TRBJ1-1; D may be TRBD1 (5 bases). V lost 4 bases and J 3 bases, leaving 22 bases between the germline ends. Per germline, CDR1 SGHRS and CDR2 YFSETQ. This CDR3 region has 17 residues. CDR3 coding DNA: TGCGCCAGCAGCAATTCTCTTAAGGCAGGGCTGGACACTGAAGCTTTCTTT. This sequence encodes CASSNSLKAGLDTEAFF.

This clone was counted a few times. V usage is TRBV27 and J usage is TRBJ2-2, with 11 bases identical to TRBD1. The CDR3 consists of 16 residues. Per the germline V gene, CDR1 is MNHEY and CDR2 is SMNVEV (reference sequence). The ends lost 4 bases at V and 6 bases at J; junction bases unmatched: 7. The CDR3 reads CASSSTPGQGAGELFF. In DNA, the CDR3 is TGTGCCAGCAGTTCGACTCCGGGACAGGGGGCCGGGGAGCTGTTTTTT.